Following are 13 T cell receptor beta chains from one sample sequenced in a study of shared clonotypes between healthy human individuals. Sequencing used immunoSEQ multiplex PCR; TCRdb keeps in-frame clones, though not all of them. The data show about 1,900,000 clones, over 85% seen once. Naive CD8 cells lacked CD45RO, underwent positive selection for CCR7 and left out terminally differentiated effector memory CD45RA+ cells. The sequenced sample consisted of naive CD8+ T cells sorted from blood. Receptor source: a young man in good health.

The chain has TRBV4-1 and TRBJ2-2; D remains unclear. Germline CDR1 MGHRA, CDR2 YSYEKL. V lost 1 base, J lost 3 bases, and 9 bases lay in between. The CDR3 has 15 amino acids. CDR3 amino acids: CASSQVTDYTGELFF. The CDR3 DNA sequence: TGCGCCAGCAGCCAAGTCACGGATTACACCGGGGAGCTGTTTTTT.

The chain links TRBV13 to TRBJ1-2; tentative D call: TRBD1 (5 bases). The CDR3 covers 15 residues. CDR1 is PRHDT, CDR2 FYEKMQ, per germline (reference sequence). V shed 5 bases and J shed 2 bases, with 15 bases lying between them. This CDR3 reads CASSEFVGVNYGYTF. CDR3 bases: TGTGCCAGCAGCGAGTTCGTAGGGGTGAACTATGGCTACACCTTC.

The table lists this clone with a count of one. The chain uses TRBV2 and TRBJ2-1; 7 bases are a match to TRBD2. The germline CDR1 and CDR2 sequences are SNHLY and FYNNEI. This CDR3 has 15 residues. V lost 1 base, J lost 1 base, and 1 base stayed unmatched. The CDR3, as DNA: TGTGCCAGCAGTGAAGACGGGGGGTCCTACAATGAGCAGTTCTTC. It codes for CASSEDGGSYNEQFF.

V is TRBV11-2 and J is TRBJ2-3, with TRBD1 as a possible D gene (6 bases). The CDR3 has 16 residues. With 4 bases removed from V and 5 bases from J, the gap between germline ends came to 19 bases. Germline V gene data show CDR1 as SGHAT and CDR2 as FQNNGV. The CDR3 loop reads CASSYLRGQGIDTQYF. Here the CDR3 DNA reads TGTGCCAGCAGCTATCTTAGAGGGCAGGGGATAGATACGCAGTATTTT.

The chain joins TRBV28 to TRBJ1-2; no definite D call. Germline lookup yields CDR1 MDHEN and CDR2 SYDVKM. The ends were cut back, 5 bases at V and 4 bases at J, with 17 bases in the middle. The CDR3 has 15 amino acids. CDR3 DNA: TGTGCCAGCAGTACCCTTGAGGAGGCCCCCTATGGCTACACCTTC. Translating it yields CASSTLEEAPYGYTF.

The table lists this clone with a count of one. The rearrangement links TRBV30 to TRBJ2-5; D is perhaps TRBD1 (5 bases). V shed 1 base and J shed 3 bases, with 12 bases lying between them. Germline CDR1 GTSNPN, CDR2 SVGIG (reference sequence). The CDR3 is 14 amino acids. The CDR3: CAWSEGVGEETQYF. CDR3 sequence (DNA): TGTGCCTGGAGTGAAGGGGTAGGGGAAGAGACCCAGTACTTC.

The V call is TRBV27, the J call TRBJ2-2; the D call may be TRBD1 or TRBD2 (5 bases each). V was shortened by 6 bases and J by 4 bases, with 18 bases between the two germline ends. In germline, CDR1 is MNHEY, CDR2 SMNVEV (reference sequence). The CDR3 is 16 amino acids. In DNA form, the CDR3 reads TGTGCCAGCAGCATAATAGGGACCCGCAGCACCGGGGAGCTGTTTTTT. Translation gives CASSIIGTRSTGELFF.

The chain uses TRBV27 and TRBJ2-7; 8 bases line up with TRBD1. The CDR3 is 15 amino acids. V shed 2 bases and J 6 bases; nucleotides not matched to a gene: 9. Germline V gene lookup returns CDR1 MNHEY and CDR2 SMNVEV (reference sequence). CDR3 region: CASSLSRGLVREQYF. DNA of the CDR3: TGTGCCAGCAGTTTAAGCAGGGGGCTTGTCCGCGAGCAGTACTTC.

The chain combines TRBV30 with TRBJ1-1, with 7 bases fitting TRBD1. The V and J ends lost 4 bases and 5 bases, in that order; junction bases with no gene match: 7. The CDR3 extends over 13 amino acids. From germline, CDR1 is GTSNPN and CDR2 SVGIG (reference sequence). CDR3 DNA sequence: TGTGCCTGGACCCGGGGGACAGAAACTGAAGCTTTCTTT. Its translation: CAWTRGTETEAFF. Supplemented by reference TRBV30 and TRBJ1-1, the full variable domain reads SQTIHQWPATLVQPVGSPLSLECTVEGTSNPNLYWYRQAAGRGLQLLFYSVGIGQISSEVPQNLSASRPQDRQFILSSKKLLLSDSGFYLCAWTRGTETEAFFGQGTRLTVV.

V gene TRBV12-5 combines with J gene TRBJ2-7; D gene ambiguous. The V gene lost 1 base and the J gene lost 2 bases, with 6 bases spanning the gap. The CDR3 sequence is 13 residues long. Germline CDR1 is LGHNT and CDR2 is FRNRAP. The CDR3 nucleotides are TGTGCTAGTGGTTTGGAGGTGGCCTACGAGCAGTACTTC. Translated, it gives CASGLEVAYEQYF.

V and J are TRBV4-3 and TRBJ2-7, with 8 bases that match TRBD2. Germline V lookup: CDR1 LGHNA, CDR2 YSLEER. The ends lost 0 bases at V and 5 bases at J; junction bases unmatched: 3. The CDR3 totals 14 residues. The CDR3: CASSQDELADEQYF. The CDR3 coding sequence is TGCGCCAGCAGCCAAGATGAACTAGCGGACGAGCAGTACTTC.

This chain connects TRBV4-1 to TRBJ1-6, with 9 bases fitting TRBD1. V shed 3 bases, J shed 0 bases, and the junction held 9 bases outside the gene matches. The CDR3 loop spans 19 amino acids. In germline, CDR1 is MGHRA, CDR2 YSYEKL. CDR3: CASSHHPGTGSSYNSPLHF. The CDR3 bases are TGCGCCAGCAGCCATCACCCCGGGACAGGGAGCTCCTATAATTCACCCCTCCACTTT.

This sequence joins TRBV14 and TRBJ2-1; a possible D gene is TRBD2 (5 bases). The CDR3 covers 13 residues. Germline-derived CDR1 and CDR2 are SGHDN and FVKESK. Trimming took off 0 bases at V and 9 bases at J, with 9 bases between the two ends. The CDR3: CASSQERRAEQFF. CDR3 DNA sequence: TGTGCCAGCAGCCAAGAAAGGCGGGCTGAGCAGTTCTTC.